This TCR beta chain stems from a study of blood T cell repertoires in COVID-19. As for the study in general: Nucleic acid was either cDNA or gDNA, and it came from T cells, B-cell-depleted T cells, or PBMCs.

In this sample, this clone is medium-sized. The junction had 2 bases not matched to a gene; V was cut back by 3 bases and J by 4 bases. The CDR3 is made up of 15 amino acids. Germline V gene lookup returns CDR1 SGDLS and CDR2 YYNGEE. In the original workflow: Reference gene primer amplification in the assay estimated nucleated cell counts. Clones were read by immunoSEQ multiplex PCR, and TCRdb kept only the in-frame ones, dropping some. V and J calls and clone size are those listed in that table; D and trimming were worked out from the DNA. The data show 45,000 to 55,000 clones, around 78% seen once. The J gene is TRBJ2-2, the V gene TRBV9; 11 bases are shared with TRBD2. Sequenced input: peripheral blood. The TCR comes from a human donor with active or convalescent COVID-19. The donor label of this sample is uncertain. The CDR3 nucleotides read TGTGCCAGCAGCGGGACTAGCGGGTTCACCGGGGAGCTGTTTTTT. It yields the protein CASSGTSGFTGELFF. Combining the CDR3 with reference TRBV9 and TRBJ2-2 gives the whole variable domain DSGVTQTPKHLITATGQRVTLRCSPRSGDLSVYWYQQSLDQGLQFLIQYYNGEERAKGNILERFSAQQFPDLHSELNLSSLELGDSALYFCASSGTSGFTGELFFGEGSRLTVL.